Only a few counts were recorded for the clone carrying this T cell receptor beta chain. The CDR3 is 12 amino acids. Germline CDR1 and CDR2: SGHAT and FQDESV (reference sequence). Trimming left V 5 bases short and J 0 bases short, with 3 bases between. The record originates from a study of CD8+ T cells in alopecia areata. cDNA serving as the sequencing template came from extracted, reverse transcribed RNA. Repertoires were generated with immunoSEQ multiplex PCR, while TCRdb's copy carries only in-frame clones and drops some. The table has 110,000 to 150,000 clones, around 49% seen once. The J gene is TRBJ2-3, the V gene TRBV11-1, with no clear D. The input for sequencing was CD4+ T cells sorted from blood, taken at week 0. The source is a human donor with alopecia areata. The DNA for the CDR3 is TGTGCCAGCAGCCGAAGCACAGATACGCAGTATTTT. It is translated as CASSRSTDTQYF.